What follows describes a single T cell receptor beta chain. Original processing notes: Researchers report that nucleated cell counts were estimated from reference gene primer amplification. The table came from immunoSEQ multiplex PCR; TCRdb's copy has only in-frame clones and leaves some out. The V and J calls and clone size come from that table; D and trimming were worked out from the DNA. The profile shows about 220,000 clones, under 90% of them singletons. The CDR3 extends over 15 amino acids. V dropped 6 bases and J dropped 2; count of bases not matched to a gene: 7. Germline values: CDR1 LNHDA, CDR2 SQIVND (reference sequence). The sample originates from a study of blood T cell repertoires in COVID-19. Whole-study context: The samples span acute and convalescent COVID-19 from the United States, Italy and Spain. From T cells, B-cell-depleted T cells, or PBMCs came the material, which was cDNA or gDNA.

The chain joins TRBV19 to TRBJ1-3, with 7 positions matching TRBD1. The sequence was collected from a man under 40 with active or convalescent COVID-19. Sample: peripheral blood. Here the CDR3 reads CASRTPTGTGNTIYF. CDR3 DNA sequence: TGTGCCAGTAGAACCCCGACAGGGACTGGAAACACCATATATTTT. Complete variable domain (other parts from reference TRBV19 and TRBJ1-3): DGGITQSPKYLFRKEGQNVTLSCEQNLNHDAMYWYRQDPGQGLRLIYYSQIVNDFQKGDIAEGYSVSREKKESFPLTVTSAQKNPTAFYLCASRTPTGTGNTIYFGEGSWLTVV.